The rows below give T cell receptor beta chains drawn from one sample of a study of response to subunit inactivated influenza vaccine. TCRdb reprocessed the RT-PCR reads via MiXCR and lists one record per CDR3 protein. The repertoire has 650,000 to 800,000 distinct CDR3 sequences, roughly 13% of them found once; the top ten carry approximately 7%. This sample comprised PBMCs from blood, obtained less than 15 days before vaccination. The receptors were sampled from a man aged 50-60 years who received an inactivated influenza vaccine. Each CDR3 is given with its conserved first and last residue. Fields, in order: CDR3 length, V gene, J gene, D gene, clone size, CDR3 DNA, CDR3 protein. D genes are given only for firm matches. Not every row has a clone size; where given, it reads once, few, many or a size class.

>14|TRBV13|TRBJ2-7|-|few
TGTGCCAGCAGCCTACAAAACAGGGACCACGAGCAGTACTTC
CASSLQNRDHEQYF
>16|TRBV27|TRBJ2-7|TRBD2|few
TGTGCCAGCAGTTTAATATCGGCGGGAGGGCCTTACGAGCAGTACTTC
CASSLISAGGPYEQYF
>15|TRBV7-9|TRBJ2-7|TRBD2|-
TGTGCCAGCAGCACAGTAGCGGGGGAGACCTACGAGCAGTACTTC
CASSTVAGETYEQYF
>23|TRBV6-2/TRBV6-3|TRBJ2-7|TRBD2|few
TGTGCCAGCAGTTACTCTTTATTCTCCCGGGACACCGACCCCGGGACTAGCGACTACGAGCAGTACTTC
CASSYSLFSRDTDPGTSDYEQYF
>15|TRBV6-5|TRBJ2-2|TRBD2|-
TGTGCCAGCAGCTACTTGGGACTAGGGGACGGGGAGCTGTTTTTT
CASSYLGLGDGELFF
>15|TRBV18|TRBJ2-3|TRBD2|-
TGTGCCAGCTCACCATCGGGCGGGAGGTTGGATACGCAGTATTTT
CASSPSGGRLDTQYF
>14|TRBV27|TRBJ1-2|-|-
TGTGCCAGCAGTTCCTCCGGGACGTACTATGGCTACACCTTC
CASSSSGTYYGYTF
>15|TRBV12-3/TRBV12-4|TRBJ2-2|TRBD2|many
TGTGCCAGCAGGACTAGCGGGGGGGCCGCCGGGGAGCTGTTTTTT
CASRTSGGAAGELFF
>12|TRBV6-2/TRBV6-3|TRBJ2-3|-|-
TGTGCCAGCACCGACCCCACAGATACGCAGTATTTT
CASTDPTDTQYF
>15|TRBV20-1|TRBJ2-5|-|few
TGCAGTGCTAGATGGCCTGGCTTCACCCCGGAGACCCAGTACTTC
CSARWPGFTPETQYF
>13|TRBV7-2|TRBJ2-7|-|-
TGTGCCAGCATTGGGCGGAACTCCTACGAGCAGTACTTC
CASIGRNSYEQYF
>16|TRBV4-1|TRBJ2-1|TRBD1|-
TGCGCCAGCAGCCTCCTCAAGGGGGCGATCTACAATGAGCAGTTCTTC
CASSLLKGAIYNEQFF
>16|TRBV27|TRBJ2-7|TRBD2|few
TGTGCCAGCAGTTTACTAGCGGGGGTCAGCCCCTACGAGCAGTACTTC
CASSLLAGVSPYEQYF
>16|TRBV29-1|TRBJ2-1|-|many
TGCAGCGTTGTCCCCCCCCGGGGGCCCTCCTTCAATGAGCAGTTCTTC
CSVVPPRGPSFNEQFF
>14|TRBV27|TRBJ1-1|-|-
TGTGCCAGCAGTTTATACGGGGCAGGGACTGAAGCTTTCTTT
CASSLYGAGTEAFF
>18|TRBV18|TRBJ2-2|TRBD2|few
TGTGCCAGCTCACCACCCCTCGGGGGGGCGACCGTCACCGGGGAGCTGTTTTTT
CASSPPLGGATVTGELFF
>14|TRBV5-1|TRBJ2-5|TRBD2|many
TGCGCCAGCAGCAGGACTAGTTCTTTAGAGACCCAGTACTTC
CASSRTSSLETQYF
>15|TRBV5-1|TRBJ2-3|TRBD2|-
TGCGCCAGCAGTTGGGTCGGGGGGGGCACAGATACGCAGTATTTT
CASSWVGGGTDTQYF
>12|TRBV29-1|TRBJ2-2|-|few
TGCAGCGTTGAAAAAGGGACCGGGGAGCTGTTTTTT
CSVEKGTGELFF
>13|TRBV7-2|TRBJ2-5|-|-
TGTGCCAGCAGGAAAGGGGCCCAAGAGACCCAGTACTTC
CASRKGAQETQYF
>15|TRBV28|TRBJ2-3|TRBD1|-
TGTGCCAGCAGCTTCAGGGGGACAGGGTGGGATACGCAGTATTTT
CASSFRGTGWDTQYF
>17|TRBV29-1|TRBJ2-5|-|few
TGCAGCGTTGAAGCGTGGATGTGGGGGACACCCTATGAGACCCAGTACTTC
CSVEAWMWGTPYETQYF
>15|TRBV15|TRBJ2-1|TRBD1|few
TGTGCCACCAGCAGAACTACAGGGGCCTACAATGAGCAGTTCTTC
CATSRTTGAYNEQFF
>14|TRBV7-2|TRBJ2-7|TRBD1|many
TGTGCCAGCAGATCCGGGACAGGGTCCTACGAGCAGTACTTC
CASRSGTGSYEQYF
>15|TRBV2|TRBJ2-1|TRBD2|many
TGTGCCAGCAGTGAAGCGGGAGGGCCGGTAAATGAGCAGTTCTTC
CASSEAGGPVNEQFF
>15|TRBV5-1|TRBJ2-3|-|-
TGCGCCAGCAGCTTGGGGGGGGACCGCACAGATACGCAGTATTTT
CASSLGGDRTDTQYF
>15|TRBV7-8|TRBJ2-7|TRBD2|many
TGTGCCAGCTCCAATGGGGCGGGAGGGTACCACGAGCAGTACTTC
CASSNGAGGYHEQYF
>14|TRBV7-2|TRBJ2-1|-|few
TGTGCCAGCAGCTTAATCGGGGCCCCGGGTGAGCAGTTCTTC
CASSLIGAPGEQFF
>13|TRBV30|TRBJ2-7|TRBD1|few
TGTGCCTGGTTGGACAGGGGAAGGTACGAGCAGTACTTC
CAWLDRGRYEQYF
>17|TRBV25-1|TRBJ2-4|TRBD1|few
TGTGCCAGCAGTGAATCTAGGGGAAGGGGGCCCAAAAACATTCAGTACTTC
CASSESRGRGPKNIQYF
>15|TRBV7-6|TRBJ2-5|TRBD1|-
TGTGCCAGCAGCTTCGCACAGGACAGGCACGAGACCCAGTACTTC
CASSFAQDRHETQYF
>14|TRBV5-1|TRBJ1-4|-|-
TGCGCCAGCAGCTTGCGGGGAGACGGGAAGGAGGTGTTTTTT
CASSLRGDGKEVFF
>13|TRBV7-8|TRBJ1-5|-|many
TGTGCCAGCAGCTTAGTTGGGGGACAGCCCCAGCATTTT
CASSLVGGQPQHF
>15|TRBV14|TRBJ2-7|TRBD1|few
TGTGCCAGCAGCCAAGAGACAGGGGGCTGGTACGAGCAGTACTTC
CASSQETGGWYEQYF
>13|TRBV24-1|TRBJ2-3|-|few
TGTGCCACCAGTGATTCAGGGGTCGATACGCAGTATTTT
CATSDSGVDTQYF
>14|TRBV12-3/TRBV12-4|TRBJ2-3|-|-
TGTGCCAGCAGTTTACGACAGGAGGGGGGTACGCAGTATTTT
CASSLRQEGGTQYF
>13|TRBV7-2|TRBJ1-1|-|-
TGTGCCAGCAGCTTAGCCCGAATCACTGAAGCTTTCTTT
CASSLARITEAFF
>14|TRBV20-1|TRBJ1-1|-|few
TGCAGTGCTACCCTTGGGGGATCGAACACTGAAGCTTTCTTT
CSATLGGSNTEAFF
>17|TRBV21-1|TRBJ2-7|-|-
TGTGCCAGCAGCAAAGGCGGCCCGGGACAGGGGGCCCACGAGCAGTACTTC
CASSKGGPGQGAHEQYF
>16|TRBV28|TRBJ2-7|TRBD2|-
TGTGCCAGCGCTGGGACTAGCGGGAGGAGCTCCTACGAGCAGTACTTC
CASAGTSGRSSYEQYF
>16|TRBV3-1|TRBJ2-1|TRBD2|few
TGTGCCAGCAGCCAACCCGGGACTAGCGGGAGTAATGAGCAGTTCTTC
CASSQPGTSGSNEQFF
>16|TRBV2|TRBJ2-1|-|few
TGTGCCAGCAGTGAAGATACGGGATTAGCCTACAATGAGCAGTTCTTC
CASSEDTGLAYNEQFF
>16|TRBV20-1|TRBJ1-5|TRBD1|many
TGCAGTGCTAGAGAGTTAGGGACAGGGAGCAATCAGCCCCAGCATTTT
CSARELGTGSNQPQHF
>15|TRBV2|TRBJ2-7|-|-
TGTGCCAGCAGTGAGCCGGGACCTCCGACCTACGAGCAGTACTTC
CASSEPGPPTYEQYF
>15|TRBV4-2|TRBJ2-2|-|few
TGTCTCAGCAGCCAAGATCGGGGAGTTAGGGGGGAGCTGTTTTTT
CLSSQDRGVRGELFF
>13|TRBV7-6|TRBJ2-5|-|many
TGTGCCAGCAGCCTCGACAAGCAAGAGACCCAGTACTTC
CASSLDKQETQYF
>18|TRBV3-1|TRBJ2-7|TRBD2|-
TGTGCCAGCAGCCAAGTGGGCCTAGCGGGACGGAGCTCCTACGAGCAGTACTTC
CASSQVGLAGRSSYEQYF
>13|TRBV12-3/TRBV12-4|TRBJ2-7|TRBD2|few
TGTGCCAGTTCCTGGGGACTAGCTTACGAGCAGTACTTC
CASSWGLAYEQYF
>15|TRBV6-5|TRBJ2-4|-|-
TGTGCCAGCAGTTACTCCCGACAAGCCCGAAACATTCAGTACTTC
CASSYSRQARNIQYF
>10|TRBV29-1|TRBJ1-1|-|-
TGCAGCGTCGTGGGTGCTGAAGCTTTCTTT
CSVVGAEAFF
>16|TRBV12-3/TRBV12-4|TRBJ2-3|TRBD2|few
TGTGCCAGCAGTTTAGGCGGGGGAATAGTTGCAGATACGCAGTATTTT
CASSLGGGIVADTQYF
>14|TRBV10-3|TRBJ2-1|TRBD1|-
TGTGCCATCAGCCAGGGGACAGGGTGGAATGAGCAGTTCTTC
CAISQGTGWNEQFF
>14|TRBV7-2|TRBJ1-1|-|-
TGTGCCAGCAGCCCGAACCGGGAGAACACTGAAGCTTTCTTT
CASSPNRENTEAFF
>15|TRBV18|TRBJ2-7|-|few
TGTGCCAGCTCACCCATAGGGACCGCGACCCACGAGCAGTACTTC
CASSPIGTATHEQYF
>15|TRBV5-1|TRBJ2-2|-|-
TGCGCCAGCAGCTTGGGGGACCAAATCGCCGGGGAGCTGTTTTTT
CASSLGDQIAGELFF
>19|TRBV3-1|TRBJ2-7|TRBD2|once
TGTGCCAGCAGCTTATCTCGCGGGGGGGATGTTGGAGTCTCCTACGAGCAGTACTTC
CASSLSRGGDVGVSYEQYF
>15|TRBV7-8|TRBJ1-5|-|-
TGTGCCAGCAGCTTAGGGGGGACTGTCAATCAGCCCCAGCATTTT
CASSLGGTVNQPQHF
>15|TRBV5-1|TRBJ2-3|TRBD2|few
TGCGCCAGCAGACCGACTAGCGGGGGTGACGATACGCAGTATTTT
CASRPTSGGDDTQYF
>19|TRBV4-1|TRBJ2-5|TRBD1|few
TGCGCCAGCAGCCTTCTCCCGATAACATGGGACAGGGGGCAAGAGACCCAGTACTTC
CASSLLPITWDRGQETQYF
>15|TRBV20-1|TRBJ1-2|TRBD1|few
TGCAGTGCTAACGGACAGGGGGCGCGGAACTATGGCTACACCTTC
CSANGQGARNYGYTF